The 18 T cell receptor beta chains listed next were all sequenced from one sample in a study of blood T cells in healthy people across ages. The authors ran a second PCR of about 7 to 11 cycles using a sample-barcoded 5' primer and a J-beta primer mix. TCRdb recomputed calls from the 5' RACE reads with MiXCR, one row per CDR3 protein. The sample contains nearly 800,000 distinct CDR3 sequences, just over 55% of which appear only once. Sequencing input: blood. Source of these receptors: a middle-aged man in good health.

CDR3 residues: CASSAIVTGTSGGAGETQYF. The CDR3 coding sequence is TGTGCCAGCAGTGCGATCGTTACCGGGACTAGCGGGGGGGCAGGAGAGACCCAGTACTTC. The chain couples TRBV6-1 to TRBJ2-5, with 16 bases identical to TRBD2. Germline CDR1 is MNHNS and CDR2 is SASEGT. The ends lost 4 bases at V and 4 bases at J; junction bases unmatched: 15. CDR3 length: 20 residues.

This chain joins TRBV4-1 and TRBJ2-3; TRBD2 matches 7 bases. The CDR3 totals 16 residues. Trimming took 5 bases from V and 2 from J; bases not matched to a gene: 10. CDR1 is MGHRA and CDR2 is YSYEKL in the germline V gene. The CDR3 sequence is CASSSQTSISTDTQYF. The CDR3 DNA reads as TGCGCCAGCAGCTCTCAGACTAGCATTTCCACAGATACGCAGTATTTT.

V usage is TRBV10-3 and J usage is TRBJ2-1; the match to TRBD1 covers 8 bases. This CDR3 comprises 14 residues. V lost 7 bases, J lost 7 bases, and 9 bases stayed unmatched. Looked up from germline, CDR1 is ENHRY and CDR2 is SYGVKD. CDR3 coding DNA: TGTGCCATCACCGGACAGGGTTCTAGGAATGAGCAGTTCTTC. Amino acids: CAITGQGSRNEQFF.

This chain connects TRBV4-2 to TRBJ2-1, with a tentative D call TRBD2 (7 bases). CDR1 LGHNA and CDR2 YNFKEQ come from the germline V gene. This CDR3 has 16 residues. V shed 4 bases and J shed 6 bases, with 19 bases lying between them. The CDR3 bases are TGTGCCAGCAGCCGGGAGGGGGGACGATTGGTCAATGAGCAGTTCTTC. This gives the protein CASSREGGRLVNEQFF.

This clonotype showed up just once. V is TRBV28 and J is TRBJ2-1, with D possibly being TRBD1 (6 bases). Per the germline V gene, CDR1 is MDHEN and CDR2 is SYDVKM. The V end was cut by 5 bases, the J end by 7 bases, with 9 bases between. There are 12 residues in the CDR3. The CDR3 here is CASSDRRNEQFF. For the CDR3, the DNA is TGTGCCAGCAGTGACAGGAGGAATGAGCAGTTCTTC.

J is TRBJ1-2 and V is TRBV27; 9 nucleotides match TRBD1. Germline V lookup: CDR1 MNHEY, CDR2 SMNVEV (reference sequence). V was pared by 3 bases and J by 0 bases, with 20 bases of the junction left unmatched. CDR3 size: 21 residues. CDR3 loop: CASSFLPAGDRATNANYGYTF. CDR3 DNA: TGTGCCAGCAGTTTTCTCCCCGCGGGGGACAGGGCAACCAATGCTAACTATGGCTACACCTTC.

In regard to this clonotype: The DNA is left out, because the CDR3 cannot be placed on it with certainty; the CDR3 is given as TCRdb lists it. The CDR3 protein is CASSLGLEAFFGQETQYF. The chain links TRBV6-2 or TRBV6-3 to TRBJ2-4; TRBD1 was called by the table and not checked on the DNA. The CDR3 length is 18 residues, termini included. CDR1 and CDR2 from the germline V gene are MNHEY and SVGEGT.

The CDR3 reads CASSLALTSGSSYEQYF. The CDR3 DNA reads TGTGCCAGCAGCTTAGCGCTTACTAGCGGGAGCTCCTACGAGCAGTACTTC. The chain links TRBV7-8 to TRBJ2-7, with 11 nucleotides matching TRBD2. Trimming took 0 bases from V and 0 from J; bases not matched to a gene: 4. In germline, CDR1 is SGHVS, CDR2 FQNEAQ. CDR3 length equals 17 residues.

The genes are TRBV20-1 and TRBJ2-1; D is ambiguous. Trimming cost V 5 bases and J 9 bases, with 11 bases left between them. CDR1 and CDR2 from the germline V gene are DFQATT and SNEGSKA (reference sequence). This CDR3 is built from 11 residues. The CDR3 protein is CSAGVQAEQFF. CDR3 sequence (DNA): TGCAGTGCTGGAGTTCAAGCTGAGCAGTTCTTC.

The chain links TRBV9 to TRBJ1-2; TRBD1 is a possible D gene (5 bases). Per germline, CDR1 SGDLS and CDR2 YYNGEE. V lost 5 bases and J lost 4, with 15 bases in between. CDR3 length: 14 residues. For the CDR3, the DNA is TGTGCCAGCAGGAATAGATCAGGGAGCTATGGCTACACCTTC. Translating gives CASRNRSGSYGYTF. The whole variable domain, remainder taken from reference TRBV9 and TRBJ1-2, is DSGVTQTPKHLITATGQRVTLRCSPRSGDLSVYWYQQSLDQGLQFLIQYYNGEERAKGNILERFSAQQFPDLHSELNLSSLELGDSALYFCASRNRSGSYGYTFGSGTRLTVV.

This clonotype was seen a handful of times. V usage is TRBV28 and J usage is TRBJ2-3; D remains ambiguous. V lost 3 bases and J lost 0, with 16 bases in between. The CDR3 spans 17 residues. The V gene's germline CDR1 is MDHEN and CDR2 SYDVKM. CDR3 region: CASSFRFDTASTDTQYF. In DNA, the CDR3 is TGTGCCAGCAGTTTTCGGTTCGACACCGCTAGCACAGATACGCAGTATTTT.

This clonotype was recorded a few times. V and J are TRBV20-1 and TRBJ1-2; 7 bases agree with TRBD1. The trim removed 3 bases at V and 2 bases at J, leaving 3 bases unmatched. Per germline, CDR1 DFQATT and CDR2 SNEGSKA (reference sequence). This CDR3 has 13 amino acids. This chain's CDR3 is CSARRDRNYGYTF. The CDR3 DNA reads TGCAGTGCTAGGCGGGACAGAAACTATGGCTACACCTTC.

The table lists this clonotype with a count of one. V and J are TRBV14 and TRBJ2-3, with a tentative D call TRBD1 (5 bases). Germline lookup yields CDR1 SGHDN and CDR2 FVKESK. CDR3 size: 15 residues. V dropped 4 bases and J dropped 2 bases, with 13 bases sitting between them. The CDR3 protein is CASSPIDRLTDTQYF. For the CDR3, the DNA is TGTGCCAGCAGCCCCATCGACAGACTCACAGATACGCAGTATTTT.

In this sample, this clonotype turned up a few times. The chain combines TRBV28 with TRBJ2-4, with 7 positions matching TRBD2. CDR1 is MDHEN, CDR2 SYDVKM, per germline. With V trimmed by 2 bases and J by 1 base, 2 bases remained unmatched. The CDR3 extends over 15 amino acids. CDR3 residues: CASSLPGGAKNIQYF. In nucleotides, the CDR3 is TGTGCCAGCAGTTTACCCGGGGGGGCCAAAAACATTCAGTACTTC.

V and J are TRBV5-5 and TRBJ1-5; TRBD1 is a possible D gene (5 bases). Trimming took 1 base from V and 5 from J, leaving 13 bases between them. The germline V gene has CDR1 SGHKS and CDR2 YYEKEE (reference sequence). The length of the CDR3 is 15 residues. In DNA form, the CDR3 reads TGTGCCAGCAGCTTGTTTGCAGGGATAGATCAGCCCCAGCATTTT. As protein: CASSLFAGIDQPQHF.

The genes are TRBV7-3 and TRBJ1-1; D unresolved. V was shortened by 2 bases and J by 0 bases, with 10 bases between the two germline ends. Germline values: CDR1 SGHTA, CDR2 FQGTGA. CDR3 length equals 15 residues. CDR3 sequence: CASSLGSTMNTEAFF. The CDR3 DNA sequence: TGTGCCAGCAGCTTAGGGTCCACGATGAACACTGAAGCTTTCTTT.

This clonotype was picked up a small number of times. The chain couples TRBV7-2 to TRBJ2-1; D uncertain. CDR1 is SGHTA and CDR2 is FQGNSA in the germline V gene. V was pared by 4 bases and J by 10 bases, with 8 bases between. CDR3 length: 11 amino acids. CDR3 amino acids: CASSSQEEQFF. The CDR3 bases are TGTGCCAGCAGCTCCCAGGAGGAGCAGTTCTTC.

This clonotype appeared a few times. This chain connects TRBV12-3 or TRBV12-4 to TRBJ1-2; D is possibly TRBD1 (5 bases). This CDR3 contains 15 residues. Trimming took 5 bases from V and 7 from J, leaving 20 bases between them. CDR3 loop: CASSARTQAWVGYTF. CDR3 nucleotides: TGTGCCAGCAGTGCGCGGACACAGGCCTGGGTTGGCTACACCTTC.